This is a list of T cell receptor beta chains from one sample in a study of tumor-infiltrating lymphocytes in primary liver carcinoma. TCRdb re-analysed the multiplex PCR reads in MiXCR, keeping a single row per CDR3 protein. The sample includes about 350,000 distinct CDR3 sequences, roughly two thirds of them seen just once. Sequencing was carried out using peripheral blood. These receptors all come from a middle-aged man with primary liver carcinoma and hepatitis B virus infection. CDR3s include the opening cysteine and the closing phenylalanine or tryptophan. Each record gives: D gene, J gene, V gene, clone size, CDR3 protein, CDR3 DNA. D genes are given only for firm matches. Some rows have no size entry. The others give once, few or many, or a class for an expanded clone.

D gene: TRBD2
J gene: TRBJ2-3
V gene: TRBV11-2
clone size: -
CDR3 protein: CASSLQRGRADTHYF
CDR3 DNA: TGTGCCAGCAGCTTACAGCGGGGAAGGGCAGATACTCACTATTTT

D gene: -
J gene: TRBJ2-7
V gene: TRBV11-2
clone size: -
CDR3 protein: CASGLGEGQQPEPALGIEQYF
CDR3 DNA: TGTGCCAGCGGCTTAGGCGAGGGACAACAACCGGAACCTGCCCTAGGAATCGAGCAGTACTTC

D gene: -
J gene: TRBJ2-7
V gene: TRBV11-3
clone size: once
CDR3 protein: CASSPTAPGYEQYF
CDR3 DNA: TGTGCCAGCAGCCCGACCGCTCCAGGGTACGAGCAGTACTTC

D gene: TRBD1
J gene: TRBJ1-5
V gene: TRBV6-5
clone size: once
CDR3 protein: CASSTNRGSQPQHF
CDR3 DNA: TGCGCCAGCAGTACCAACAGGGGCAGTCAGCCCCAGCATTTT

D gene: -
J gene: TRBJ2-5
V gene: TRBV11-2
clone size: -
CDR3 protein: CASRTFRQETQYF
CDR3 DNA: TGTGCCAGCAGAACGTTTAGACAAGAGACCCAGTACTTC

D gene: -
J gene: TRBJ2-7
V gene: TRBV7-9
clone size: few
CDR3 protein: CASSLGGGSSDYEQYF
CDR3 DNA: TGTGCCAGCAGCTTGGGCGGAGGGAGCAGTGACTACGAGCAGTACTTC

D gene: TRBD2
J gene: TRBJ2-1
V gene: TRBV7-9
clone size: -
CDR3 protein: CASNLQGAGGGGQFF
CDR3 DNA: TGTGCCAGCAACCTTCAGGGAGCGGGAGGCGGGGGGCAGTTCTTC

D gene: TRBD1
J gene: TRBJ2-1
V gene: TRBV5-5
clone size: few
CDR3 protein: CASSLVRQGADNEQFF
CDR3 DNA: TGTGCCAGCAGCTTGGTGAGACAGGGGGCGGACAATGAGCAGTTCTTC

D gene: -
J gene: TRBJ2-7
V gene: TRBV12-3/TRBV12-4
clone size: -
CDR3 protein: CASTSGVTYEQYF
CDR3 DNA: TGTGCCAGCACATCAGGGGTTACCTACGAGCAGTACTTC

D gene: TRBD1
J gene: TRBJ1-2
V gene: TRBV19
clone size: few
CDR3 protein: CASSLRPGQNYGYTF
CDR3 DNA: TGTGCCAGTAGTCTAAGGCCGGGACAGAACTATGGCTACACCTTC

D gene: -
J gene: TRBJ2-2
V gene: TRBV10-3
clone size: few
CDR3 protein: CAIRQRIDTGELFF
CDR3 DNA: TGTGCCATCAGGCAACGTATAGACACCGGGGAGCTGTTTTTT

D gene: -
J gene: TRBJ1-5
V gene: TRBV24-1
clone size: -
CDR3 protein: CANSDLNSNQPQHF
CDR3 DNA: TGCGCCAACAGTGATTTAAATAGCAATCAGCCCCAGCATTTT

D gene: TRBD1
J gene: TRBJ1-1
V gene: TRBV6-5
clone size: -
CDR3 protein: CVSRVTTGNTEALF
CDR3 DNA: TGTGTCAGCAGAGTTACGACAGGGAACACTGAAGCTTTATTT

D gene: -
J gene: TRBJ2-7
V gene: TRBV6-5
clone size: -
CDR3 protein: CASSYTQSSYDQYF
CDR3 DNA: TGTGCCAGCAGTTACACCCAGAGCTCCTACGACCAGTACTTC

D gene: TRBD2
J gene: TRBJ2-1
V gene: TRBV11-2
clone size: -
CDR3 protein: CASSAGLAVKQFF
CDR3 DNA: TGTGCTAGCAGCGCGGGACTAGCGGTAAAGCAGTTCTTC

D gene: -
J gene: TRBJ2-3
V gene: TRBV7-9
clone size: few
CDR3 protein: CAIVVDTLSTDTQYF
CDR3 DNA: TGTGCCATAGTCGTAGACACCCTCAGCACAGATACGCAGTATTTT

D gene: -
J gene: TRBJ2-5
V gene: TRBV11-2
clone size: -
CDR3 protein: CACSTLETQYF
CDR3 DNA: TGTGCCTGCAGTACACTGGAGACCCAGTACTTC

D gene: -
J gene: TRBJ2-3
V gene: TRBV6-2/TRBV6-3
clone size: -
CDR3 protein: CACRQRDSPADTQYF
CDR3 DNA: TGTGCCTGCAGACAAAGGGACTCCCCGGCAGATACGCAGTATTTT

D gene: -
J gene: TRBJ2-7
V gene: TRBV11-2
clone size: -
CDR3 protein: CVSSVTGDEQYF
CDR3 DNA: TGTGTCAGCAGCGTCACCGGGGACGAGCAGTACTTC

D gene: -
J gene: TRBJ2-5
V gene: TRBV11-2
clone size: -
CDR3 protein: CVSRTFGQETQYF
CDR3 DNA: TGTGTCAGTAGAACGTTTGGGCAAGAGACCCAGTACTTC

D gene: TRBD2
J gene: TRBJ2-1
V gene: TRBV11-1
clone size: -
CDR3 protein: CASRETSGSGNEQFF
CDR3 DNA: TGTGCCAGCAGAGAGACTAGCGGGAGTGGTAATGAGCAGTTCTTC

D gene: -
J gene: TRBJ2-3
V gene: TRBV7-8
clone size: -
CDR3 protein: CTSSLKRPRNTDTQYF
CDR3 DNA: TGTACCAGCAGCTTAAAGCGGCCTAGAAACACAGATACGCAGTATTTT

D gene: -
J gene: TRBJ2-3
V gene: TRBV30
clone size: -
CDR3 protein: CAWSMSVDDTQYF
CDR3 DNA: TGTGCCTGGAGTATGTCCGTTGACGATACGCAGTATTTT

D gene: -
J gene: TRBJ1-2
V gene: TRBV14
clone size: -
CDR3 protein: CACSPWVGPYGYTF
CDR3 DNA: TGTGCCTGCAGCCCCTGGGTGGGCCCTTATGGCTACACCTTC

D gene: TRBD1
J gene: TRBJ2-7
V gene: TRBV11-2
clone size: -
CDR3 protein: CAGSLDHGTENNEQYF
CDR3 DNA: TGTGCCGGCAGCTTAGATCACGGGACAGAAAATAACGAACAGTACTTC

D gene: -
J gene: TRBJ2-2
V gene: TRBV4-3
clone size: many
CDR3 protein: CASSSRGGTGELFF
CDR3 DNA: TGCGCCAGCAGCTCTCGAGGGGGTACCGGGGAGCTGTTTTTT

D gene: -
J gene: TRBJ2-5
V gene: TRBV11-2
clone size: -
CDR3 protein: CTSSLVGPEPRTQYF
CDR3 DNA: TGTACCAGCAGCTTAGTCGGCCCGGAGCCGAGGACCCAGTACTTC

D gene: -
J gene: TRBJ2-5
V gene: TRBV5-1
clone size: -
CDR3 protein: CASSLVDPREETQYF
CDR3 DNA: TGCGCCAGCAGCTTGGTGGACCCACGAGAAGAGACCCAGTACTTC

D gene: -
J gene: TRBJ2-2
V gene: TRBV11-2
clone size: -
CDR3 protein: CANSLVRTLRGTRELFF
CDR3 DNA: TGTGCCAACAGCTTAGTTAGGACACTACGGGGCACCAGGGAACTGTTTTTT

D gene: TRBD1
J gene: TRBJ2-1
V gene: TRBV11-2
clone size: medium-sized
CDR3 protein: CASSRTGQNNEQFF
CDR3 DNA: TGTGCCAGCAGCCGGACAGGGCAGAACAATGAGCAGTTCTTC

D gene: TRBD1
J gene: TRBJ1-3
V gene: TRBV6-1
clone size: many
CDR3 protein: CASSGTGVLDF
CDR3 DNA: TGTGCCAGCAGTGGGACAGGTGTGTTGGATTTT

D gene: -
J gene: TRBJ2-2
V gene: TRBV6-5
clone size: -
CDR3 protein: CASSYSMGTGELFF
CDR3 DNA: TGTGCCAGCAGTTACTCGATGGGGACCGGGGAGCTGTTTTTT

D gene: TRBD1
J gene: TRBJ1-1
V gene: TRBV4-2
clone size: -
CDR3 protein: CASAWTGDGTEALF
CDR3 DNA: TGTGCCAGCGCGTGGACAGGGGATGGCACTGAAGCTTTATTT

D gene: -
J gene: TRBJ1-2
V gene: TRBV30
clone size: few
CDR3 protein: CAWSPGGYGYTF
CDR3 DNA: TGTGCCTGGAGTCCCGGGGGCTATGGCTACACCTTC

D gene: -
J gene: TRBJ2-7
V gene: TRBV7-8
clone size: few
CDR3 protein: CASSLDRSYEQYF
CDR3 DNA: TGTGCCAGCAGCTTAGACAGGTCCTACGAGCAGTACTTC

D gene: -
J gene: TRBJ2-4
V gene: TRBV5-4
clone size: -
CDR3 protein: CAISTEGLHGNIQYF
CDR3 DNA: TGTGCCATCAGTACCGAGGGCCTACACGGAAACATTCAGTACTTC

D gene: TRBD1
J gene: TRBJ2-7
V gene: TRBV6-5
clone size: many
CDR3 protein: CASSYPGTGGYEQYF
CDR3 DNA: TGTGCCAGCAGTTACCCAGGGACAGGGGGTTACGAGCAGTACTTC

D gene: TRBD1
J gene: TRBJ2-5
V gene: TRBV10-3
clone size: few
CDR3 protein: CAISESGTGVETQYF
CDR3 DNA: TGTGCCATCAGTGAGTCCGGGACAGGGGTCGAGACCCAGTACTTC

D gene: -
J gene: TRBJ2-7
V gene: TRBV11-2
clone size: few
CDR3 protein: CASSQGVGRTYEQYF
CDR3 DNA: TGTGCCAGCAGCCAAGGAGTAGGGAGAACCTACGAGCAGTACTTC

D gene: TRBD1
J gene: TRBJ1-1
V gene: TRBV7-3
clone size: -
CDR3 protein: CASSSGQGTGEAFF
CDR3 DNA: TGTGCCAGCAGCTCGGGACAGGGGACCGGAGAAGCTTTCTTT

D gene: -
J gene: TRBJ2-3
V gene: TRBV11-2
clone size: -
CDR3 protein: CTSNQYTDTQYF
CDR3 DNA: TGTACCAGCAACCAATACACAGATACGCAGTATTTT

D gene: TRBD2
J gene: TRBJ2-7
V gene: TRBV25-1
clone size: -
CDR3 protein: CASRGWASGSLSSYEQYF
CDR3 DNA: TGTGCCAGCAGGGGCTGGGCTAGCGGGAGCTTGAGCTCCTACGAGCAGTACTTC

D gene: -
J gene: TRBJ2-1
V gene: TRBV28
clone size: few
CDR3 protein: CASSSRPEQFF
CDR3 DNA: TGTGCCAGCAGTTCTAGACCTGAGCAGTTCTTC

D gene: -
J gene: TRBJ1-2
V gene: TRBV6-2/TRBV6-3
clone size: -
CDR3 protein: CARSPVQGIGGYTF
CDR3 DNA: TGTGCCAGGAGTCCCGTGCAGGGTATCGGTGGCTACACCTTC

D gene: TRBD1
J gene: TRBJ2-7
V gene: TRBV11-2
clone size: -
CDR3 protein: CASTPRDSSYVQYF
CDR3 DNA: TGTGCCAGTACCCCCCGGGACAGCTCCTACGTGCAGTACTTC

D gene: -
J gene: TRBJ1-4
V gene: TRBV6-2/TRBV6-3
clone size: many
CDR3 protein: CASSSPRGAHAGKLFF
CDR3 DNA: TGTGCCAGCAGTTCTCCTCGAGGGGCCCACGCTGGGAAACTGTTTTTT

D gene: TRBD1
J gene: TRBJ1-2
V gene: TRBV10-3
clone size: -
CDR3 protein: CAISERTQGANGYTF
CDR3 DNA: TGTGCCATCAGTGAACGTACACAGGGGGCGAATGGCTACACCTTC

D gene: TRBD1
J gene: TRBJ2-7
V gene: TRBV4-1
clone size: many
CDR3 protein: CASSPRQGATYEQYF
CDR3 DNA: TGCGCCAGCAGCCCAAGACAGGGGGCGACCTACGAGCAGTACTTC

D gene: TRBD2
J gene: TRBJ2-7
V gene: TRBV4-1
clone size: -
CDR3 protein: CASSHKTSGLYEQYF
CDR3 DNA: TGCGCCAGCAGCCACAAAACTAGCGGACTCTACGAGCAGTACTTC

D gene: TRBD2
J gene: TRBJ2-2
V gene: TRBV6-5
clone size: -
CDR3 protein: CASSYSRPGLATELFF
CDR3 DNA: TGTGCCAGCAGTTACTCGAGACCGGGACTAGCGACGGAGCTGTTTTTT

D gene: -
J gene: TRBJ2-7
V gene: TRBV7-9
clone size: few
CDR3 protein: CASSLSSRGREQYF
CDR3 DNA: TGTGCCAGCAGCTTAAGTAGCCGGGGACGCGAGCAGTACTTC